The rows below give T cell receptor beta chains drawn from one sample of a study of T cells in narcolepsy. Measured with immunoSEQ multiplex PCR; TCRdb has only the in-frame clones, and not every one. Of approximately 16,000 clones detected, around 70% appear once; the ten largest clones hold 13% to 15%. What was sequenced was CD45RA- memory CD8+ T cells from PBMCs. All receptors derive from a human donor with narcolepsy. Each CDR3 is given with its conserved first and last residue. Each record gives: J gene, D gene, clone size, V gene, CDR3 protein, CDR3 DNA. D genes are given only for firm matches. A clone size is listed for some rows: how often the clone was seen (once, few, many), or a class if it is expanded.

>TRBJ2-7|TRBD2|-|TRBV9
CASSVGFSGSSEQYF
TGTGCCAGCAGCGTAGGTTTTAGCGGGAGCTCCGAGCAGTACTTC
>TRBJ2-7|-|-|TRBV2
CASNPEGTTPYEQYF
TGTGCCAGCAATCCTGAGGGGACGACCCCGTACGAGCAGTACTTC
>TRBJ1-3|-|-|TRBV2
CASRTLSDTIYF
TGTGCCAGCAGGACATTATCCGACACCATATATTTT
>TRBJ2-3|-|-|TRBV27
CASSSKDRTDTQYF
TGTGCCAGCAGTTCGAAGGATCGCACAGATACGCAGTATTTT
>TRBJ1-5|-|-|TRBV4-1
CASSQGWAGAQPQHF
TGCGCCAGCAGCCAAGGTTGGGCAGGCGCTCAGCCCCAGCATTTT
>TRBJ2-3|TRBD2|-|TRBV29-1
CSVDTSGRTDTQYF
TGCAGCGTTGATACCAGCGGGAGGACAGATACGCAGTATTTT
>TRBJ2-1|-|-|TRBV7-8
CASSPPGSWMVATYNEQFF
TGTGCCAGCAGCCCACCGGGGAGTTGGATGGTGGCGACCTACAATGAGCAGTTCTTC
>TRBJ1-1|TRBD1|once|TRBV5-1
CASSWITGGTEAFF
TGCGCCAGCAGCTGGATAACAGGGGGCACTGAAGCTTTCTTT
>TRBJ2-7|-|-|TRBV5-4
CASSPSGISYEQYF
TGTGCCAGCAGCCCCTCCGGGATCTCCTACGAGCAGTACTTC
>TRBJ2-7|TRBD1|-|TRBV6-1
CASSETGREQYF
TGTGCCAGCAGTGAGACAGGGCGCGAGCAGTACTTC
>TRBJ1-3|-|-|TRBV27
CASRISGGSGNTIYF
TGTGCCAGCAGAATATCGGGGGGCTCTGGAAACACCATATATTTT
>TRBJ2-3|-|-|TRBV12-5
CASGGAGIADTQYF
TGTGCTAGTGGTGGGGCAGGGATAGCAGATACGCAGTATTTT
>TRBJ1-2|TRBD1|-|TRBV6-1
CASSEFPGQGAWGYTF
TGTGCCAGCAGTGAATTCCCGGGACAGGGGGCTTGGGGCTACACCTTC
>TRBJ2-7|-|-|TRBV6-5
CASSYGAGYEQYF
TGTGCCAGCAGTTACGGGGCAGGCTACGAGCAGTACTTC
>TRBJ2-7|-|few|TRBV13
CASSLVADTSKQYF
TGTGCCAGCAGCTTAGTAGCTGACACCTCGAAGCAGTACTTC
>TRBJ1-2|-|-|TRBV19
CASSIEDQYGYTF
TGTGCCAGTAGTATAGAGGATCAATATGGCTACACCTTC